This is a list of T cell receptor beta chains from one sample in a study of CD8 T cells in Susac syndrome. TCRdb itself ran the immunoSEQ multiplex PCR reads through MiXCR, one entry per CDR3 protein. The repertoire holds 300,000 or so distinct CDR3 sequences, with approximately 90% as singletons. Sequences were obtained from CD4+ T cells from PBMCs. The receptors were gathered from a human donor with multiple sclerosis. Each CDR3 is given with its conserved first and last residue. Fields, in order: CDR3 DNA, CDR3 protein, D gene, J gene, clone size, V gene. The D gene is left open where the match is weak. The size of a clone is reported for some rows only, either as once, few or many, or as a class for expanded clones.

TGTGCCAGCAGACGTATCTTAGGGGCCTGGGAGCAGTTCTTC	CASRRILGAWEQFF	NA	TRBJ2-1	NA	TRBV12-3/TRBV12-4
TGCAGTGCTACGGGGGGTTATAACACTGAAGCTTTCTTT	CSATGGYNTEAFF	NA	TRBJ1-1	NA	TRBV20-1
TGTGCCAGCAGCTCCCGGGGCGCCCCTACGTTAACCGGGGAGCTGTTTTTT	CASSSRGAPTLTGELFF	NA	TRBJ2-2	NA	TRBV7-9
TGCAGTGCTAGTTTAACTCTTGGCTACACCTTC	CSASLTLGYTF	NA	TRBJ1-2	NA	TRBV20-1
TGCAGTGCTAGAGCGGGGGCCCAAGAGACCCAGTACTTC	CSARAGAQETQYF	NA	TRBJ2-5	NA	TRBV20-1
TGCGCCAGCAGCCCGGACGGACAGGGCCAAGAGACCCAGTACTTC	CASSPDGQGQETQYF	TRBD1	TRBJ2-5	NA	TRBV5-1
TGTGCCAGCAGCCGAGCGGGAGGTCCCAACAATGAGCAGTTCTTC	CASSRAGGPNNEQFF	TRBD2	TRBJ2-1	NA	TRBV5-6
TGTGCCAGCGGACGTGGGACAGGGTCCTACGAGCAGTACTTC	CASGRGTGSYEQYF	TRBD1	TRBJ2-7	NA	TRBV7-9
TGTGCCAGCAGCTTACGGACAGGGGGCACAGATACGCAGTATTTT	CASSLRTGGTDTQYF	TRBD1	TRBJ2-3	NA	TRBV7-3
TGTGCCAGCAGCTTATCTAGCGGGAGGGCCGGATCCTACGAGCAGTACTTC	CASSLSSGRAGSYEQYF	TRBD2	TRBJ2-7	NA	TRBV7-9
TGTGCCAGCAGCTTGGCCCCAAACCGACTAGCCAAAAACATTCAGTACTTC	CASSLAPNRLAKNIQYF	NA	TRBJ2-4	NA	TRBV5-5
TGTGCCAGCAGCTGGGGAGGGGGGGATCACACAGATACGCAGTATTTT	CASSWGGGDHTDTQYF	NA	TRBJ2-3	NA	TRBV5-6
TGTGCCAGCAGCTTCCACTATGGCTACACCTTC	CASSFHYGYTF	NA	TRBJ1-2	NA	TRBV9
TGTGCCAGCAGCATAACCGGGACTAGACTTTACAATGAGCAGTTCTTC	CASSITGTRLYNEQFF	TRBD2	TRBJ2-1	NA	TRBV7-3
TGTGCCAGCAGTCCCACGGGCTATAATTCACCCCTCCACTTT	CASSPTGYNSPLHF	NA	TRBJ1-6	NA	TRBV12-3/TRBV12-4
TGTGCCATCAGTGAATACAGTGAAGCTTTCTTT	CAISEYSEAFF	NA	TRBJ1-1	NA	TRBV10-3
TGTGCCAGTAGTCTAGGGGGCGGCAGGGGCAACTATGGCTACACCTTC	CASSLGGGRGNYGYTF	TRBD1	TRBJ1-2	NA	TRBV19
TGTGCCAGCAGCTACCTTGGGGGGAGTGTAAACGAGCAGTACTTC	CASSYLGGSVNEQYF	NA	TRBJ2-7	few	TRBV7-2
TGTGCCAGCACCCTACATGTGAGCTCTGGAAACACCATATATTTT	CASTLHVSSGNTIYF	NA	TRBJ1-3	NA	TRBV7-2
TGCAGTGCTAACACCGACCGGGACTCCGTTTCCTACGAGCAGTACTTC	CSANTDRDSVSYEQYF	NA	TRBJ2-7	NA	TRBV20-1
TGCGCCAGCAGCACCGACAGGAGCGGCTACGAGCAGTACTTC	CASSTDRSGYEQYF	NA	TRBJ2-7	NA	TRBV5-1
TGCGCCAGCAGCCAAGATGGTCGGGGTAGGCCCTACGAGCAGTACTTC	CASSQDGRGRPYEQYF	NA	TRBJ2-7	NA	TRBV4-3
TGTGCCATCAGTGAGTCAGGGGGGCTGTATACGCAGTATTTT	CAISESGGLYTQYF	NA	TRBJ2-3	NA	TRBV10-3
TGCGCCACTACCGGGACAGGGCTGGCAGATACGCAGTATTTT	CATTGTGLADTQYF	TRBD1	TRBJ2-3	NA	TRBV10-2
TGTGCCAGCAGACCAGGACTAGCGGGAGACATTCAGTACTTC	CASRPGLAGDIQYF	TRBD2	TRBJ2-4	NA	TRBV7-2
TGCGCCAGCAGCTTGGACAGAACCTATAATGAAAAACTGTTTTTT	CASSLDRTYNEKLFF	NA	TRBJ1-4	NA	TRBV5-1
TGTGCCAGCAGCAAAGGGAGGGGGCCAGGCCACGAGCAGTACTTC	CASSKGRGPGHEQYF	NA	TRBJ2-7	NA	TRBV21-1
TGCGCCAGCAGCTTGCAACAGGGTAGCACAGATACGCAGTATTTT	CASSLQQGSTDTQYF	NA	TRBJ2-3	once	TRBV5-1
TGTGCCTCCCTCCACGGGGAACTGACCTACGAGCAGTACTTC	CASLHGELTYEQYF	NA	TRBJ2-7	NA	TRBV5-4
TGCGCCAGCAGCCTCGTCCAGGGGGCCCTCCAAGAGACCCAGTACTTC	CASSLVQGALQETQYF	TRBD1	TRBJ2-5	NA	TRBV5-1
TGTGCCAGCACCACGGCCGGGACGGCTCTTGGCTACACCTTC	CASTTAGTALGYTF	NA	TRBJ1-2	NA	TRBV6-5
TGCAGTGCTAGTTCCGGGACAGGGGCCTACGAGCAGTACTTC	CSASSGTGAYEQYF	TRBD1	TRBJ2-7	NA	TRBV20-1
TGTGCCAGCAGCGGACAAGCGGTCCAAGAGACCCAGTACTTC	CASSGQAVQETQYF	NA	TRBJ2-5	NA	TRBV9
TGTGCCAGCACCGAGGGGGGGGAGCCCCAGCATTTT	CASTEGGEPQHF	NA	TRBJ1-5	NA	TRBV6-6
TGTGCCATCAGTGGAGTAGTCGGGACAAGTCCCTACGAGCAGTACTTC	CAISGVVGTSPYEQYF	NA	TRBJ2-7	NA	TRBV10-3
TGTGCCAGCAGTTCGCGAGTAGGCAGTAGTAATTCACCCCTCCACTTT	CASSSRVGSSNSPLHF	NA	TRBJ1-6	NA	TRBV6-5
TGTGCCAGCGCACGGGGGCTAAACAATGAGCAGTTCTTC	CASARGLNNEQFF	NA	TRBJ2-1	NA	TRBV6-5
TGTGCCAGCTCACCTTCAGGAGACAGAGGTGGCTACACCTTC	CASSPSGDRGGYTF	NA	TRBJ1-2	NA	TRBV18
TGTGCCATCAGTGAGTCGACTAGCGGGAGGGCCCAGCAGTTCTTC	CAISESTSGRAQQFF	TRBD2	TRBJ2-1	NA	TRBV10-3
TGTGCCAGCAGTTCCAGGTCCTACGAGCAGTACTTC	CASSSRSYEQYF	NA	TRBJ2-7	NA	TRBV12-3/TRBV12-4
TGCAGTGCTACCGGGACTAGCGGGAGAGAGACCCAGTACTTC	CSATGTSGRETQYF	TRBD2	TRBJ2-5	NA	TRBV20-1
TGCAGTGCTATGAGGGGGGGCCGTGCAGATACGCAGTATTTT	CSAMRGGRADTQYF	NA	TRBJ2-3	NA	TRBV20-1
TGTGCCAGCAGCTTAGGAGGGGGAGGCCCGATCACCTACGAGCAGTACTTC	CASSLGGGGPITYEQYF	NA	TRBJ2-7	NA	TRBV7-2
TGTGCCAGCATCCAACAGGGTGGGGAGACCCAGTACTTC	CASIQQGGETQYF	NA	TRBJ2-5	NA	TRBV2
TGCAGTGCTAGTTTTGGGCCTAGCGGGTACAATGAGCAGTTCTTC	CSASFGPSGYNEQFF	TRBD2	TRBJ2-1	NA	TRBV20-1
TGTGCCAGCAGTTACTCCCGACTCACAAATGAGCAGTTCTTC	CASSYSRLTNEQFF	NA	TRBJ2-1	NA	TRBV6-2/TRBV6-3
TGTGCCAGCTCACCTTCTCACGGGGAGAACGAGCAGTACTTC	CASSPSHGENEQYF	NA	TRBJ2-7	NA	TRBV18
TGCGCCAGCAGTCAATCGGGGGGACAGGGGAATGAAAAACTGTTTTTT	CASSQSGGQGNEKLFF	TRBD1	TRBJ1-4	NA	TRBV23-1
TGTGCCAGCAGCTCCGGGACTAGCCCAGAGACCCAGTACTTC	CASSSGTSPETQYF	TRBD2	TRBJ2-5	few	TRBV5-4